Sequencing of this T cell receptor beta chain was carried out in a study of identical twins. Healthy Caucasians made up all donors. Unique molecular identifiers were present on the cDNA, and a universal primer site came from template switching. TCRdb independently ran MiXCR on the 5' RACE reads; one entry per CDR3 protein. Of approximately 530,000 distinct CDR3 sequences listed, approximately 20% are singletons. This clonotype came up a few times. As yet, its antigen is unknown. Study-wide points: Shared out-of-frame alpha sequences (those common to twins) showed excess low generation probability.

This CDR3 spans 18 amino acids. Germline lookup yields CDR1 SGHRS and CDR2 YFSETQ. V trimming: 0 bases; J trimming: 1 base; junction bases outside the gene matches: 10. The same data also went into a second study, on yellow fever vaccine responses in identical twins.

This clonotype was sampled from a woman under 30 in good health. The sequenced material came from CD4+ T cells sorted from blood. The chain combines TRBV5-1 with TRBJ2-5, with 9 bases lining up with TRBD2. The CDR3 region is CASSLELAGRPSQETQYF. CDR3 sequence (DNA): TGCGCCAGCAGCTTGGAGCTAGCGGGGAGACCGAGCCAAGAGACCCAGTACTTC.